The rows below give T cell receptor beta chains drawn from one sample of a study of vaccination effects on CD4 cells after COVID-19. Generated by immunoSEQ multiplex PCR, the TCRdb table keeps only in-frame clones and is missing some. The sample holds about 73,000 clones, about 73% seen once. Antigens for these TCRs are unknown. The material sequenced was CD4+ T cells from PBMCs cultured without peptide, taken after COVID-19 vaccination. Receptor source: a human donor who received a COVID-19 vaccine. The conserved cysteine and the conserved F or W are not part of the CDR3 here. Part of the rows lack a size; the others show once, few, many or a class for expanded clones.

abundance,j_gene,v_gene,CDR3aa
few,TRBJ1-4,TRBV27,ASSLMNRGTNEKLF
.,TRBJ1-2,TRBV18,ASSFSRDYYGYT
.,TRBJ1-2,TRBV14,ASSHPGGYT
.,TRBJ2-5,TRBV7-8,ASSRRGSSETQY
.,TRBJ1-1,TRBV2,ASKTGNRDTEAF
.,TRBJ1-6,TRBV5-1,ASSAGTNSPLH
.,TRBJ2-2,TRBV30,AWKLSKNTGELF
.,TRBJ1-1,TRBV5-4,ASSPSGLPNTEAF
.,TRBJ1-1,TRBV12-3/TRBV12-4,ASRGRNTEAF
.,TRBJ1-3,TRBV9,ASSVALGDSGNTIY
few,TRBJ1-6,TRBV3-1/TRBV3-2,ASSQRTGGDSPLH
once,TRBJ2-2,TRBV4-1,ASSQGLAGGDTGELF
.,TRBJ2-3,TRBV7-2,ASSSPQGRGAGDTQY
.,TRBJ2-3,TRBV5-1,ASSNGGLAGGLADTQY
few,TRBJ1-1,TRBV28,ASRWGITEAF